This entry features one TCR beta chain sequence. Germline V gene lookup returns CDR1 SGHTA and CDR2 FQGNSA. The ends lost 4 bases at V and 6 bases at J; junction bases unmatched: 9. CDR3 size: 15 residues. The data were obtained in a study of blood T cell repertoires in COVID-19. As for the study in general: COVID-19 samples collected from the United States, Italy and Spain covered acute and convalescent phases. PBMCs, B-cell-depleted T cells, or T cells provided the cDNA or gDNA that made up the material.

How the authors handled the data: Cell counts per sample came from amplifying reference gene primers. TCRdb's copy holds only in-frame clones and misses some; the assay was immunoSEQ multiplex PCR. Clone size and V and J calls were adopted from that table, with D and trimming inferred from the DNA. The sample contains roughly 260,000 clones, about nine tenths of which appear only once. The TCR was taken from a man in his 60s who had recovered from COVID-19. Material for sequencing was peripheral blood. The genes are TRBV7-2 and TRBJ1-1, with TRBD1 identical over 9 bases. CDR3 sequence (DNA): TGTGCCAGCAGCTCGAACAGGGGGCGCGCGGCTGAAGCTTTCTTT. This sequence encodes CASSSNRGRAAEAFF.